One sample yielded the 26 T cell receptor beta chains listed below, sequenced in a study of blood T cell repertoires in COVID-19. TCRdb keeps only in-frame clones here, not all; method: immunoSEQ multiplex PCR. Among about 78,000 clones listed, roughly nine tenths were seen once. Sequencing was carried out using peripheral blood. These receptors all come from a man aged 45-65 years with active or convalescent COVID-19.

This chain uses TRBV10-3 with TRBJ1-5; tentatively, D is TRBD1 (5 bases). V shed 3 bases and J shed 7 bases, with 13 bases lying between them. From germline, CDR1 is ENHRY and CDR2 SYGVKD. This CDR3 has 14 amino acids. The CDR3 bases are TGTGCCATCAGTGACCGGGGGGGAGAGCAGCCCCAGCATTTT. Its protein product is CAISDRGGEQPQHF.

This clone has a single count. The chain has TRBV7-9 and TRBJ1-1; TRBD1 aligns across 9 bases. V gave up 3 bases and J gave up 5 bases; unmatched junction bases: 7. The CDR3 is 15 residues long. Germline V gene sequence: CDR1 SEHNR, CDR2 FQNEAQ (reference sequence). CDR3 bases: TGTGCCAGCAGCTTGGAGGGGACAGGGATTACTGAAGCTTTCTTT. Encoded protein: CASSLEGTGITEAFF.

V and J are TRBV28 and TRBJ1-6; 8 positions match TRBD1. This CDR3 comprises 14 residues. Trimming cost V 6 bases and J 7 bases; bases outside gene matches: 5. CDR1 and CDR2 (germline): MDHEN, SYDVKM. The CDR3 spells CASSGTGGNSPLHF. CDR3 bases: TGTGCCAGCAGCGGGACAGGTGGGAATTCACCCCTCCACTTT.

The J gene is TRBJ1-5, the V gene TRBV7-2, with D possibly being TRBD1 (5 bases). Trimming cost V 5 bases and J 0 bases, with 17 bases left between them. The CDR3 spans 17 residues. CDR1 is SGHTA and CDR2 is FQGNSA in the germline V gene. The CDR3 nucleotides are TGTGCCAGCAGCCCTCGGACATCCTTATATAGCAATCAGCCCCAGCATTTT. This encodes CASSPRTSLYSNQPQHF. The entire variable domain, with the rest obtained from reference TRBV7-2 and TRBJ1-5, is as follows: GAGVSQSPSNKVTEKGKDVELRCDPISGHTALYWYRQSLGQGLEFLIYFQGNSAPDKSGLPSDRFSAERTGGSVSTLTIQRTQQEDSAVYLCASSPRTSLYSNQPQHFGDGTRLSIL.

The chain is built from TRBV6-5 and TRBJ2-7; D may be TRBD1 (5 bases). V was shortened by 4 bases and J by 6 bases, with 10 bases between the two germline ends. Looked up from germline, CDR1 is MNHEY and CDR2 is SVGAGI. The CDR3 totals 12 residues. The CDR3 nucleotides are TGTGCCAGCAGTTCCAGGGTTTCCGAGCAGTACTTC. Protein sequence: CASSSRVSEQYF.

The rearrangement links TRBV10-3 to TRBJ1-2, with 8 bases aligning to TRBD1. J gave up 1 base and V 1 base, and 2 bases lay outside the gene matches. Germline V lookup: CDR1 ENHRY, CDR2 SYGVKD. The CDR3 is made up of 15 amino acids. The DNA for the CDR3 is TGTGCCATCAGTGAGTACGGACAGGGTAACTATGGCTACACCTTC. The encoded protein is CAISEYGQGNYGYTF.

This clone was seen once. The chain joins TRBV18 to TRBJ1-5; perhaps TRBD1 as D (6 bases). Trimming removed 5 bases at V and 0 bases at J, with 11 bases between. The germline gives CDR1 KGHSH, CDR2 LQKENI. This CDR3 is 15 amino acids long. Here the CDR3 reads CASSSTGNSNQPQHF. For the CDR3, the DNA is TGTGCCAGCTCATCAACAGGGAATAGCAATCAGCCCCAGCATTTT.

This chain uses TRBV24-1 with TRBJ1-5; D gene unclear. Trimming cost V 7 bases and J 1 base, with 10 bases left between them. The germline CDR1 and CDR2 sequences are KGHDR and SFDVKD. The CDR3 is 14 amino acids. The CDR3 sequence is CATSGNWSNQPQHF. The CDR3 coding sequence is TGTGCCACCAGCGGGAATTGGAGCAATCAGCCCCAGCATTTT.

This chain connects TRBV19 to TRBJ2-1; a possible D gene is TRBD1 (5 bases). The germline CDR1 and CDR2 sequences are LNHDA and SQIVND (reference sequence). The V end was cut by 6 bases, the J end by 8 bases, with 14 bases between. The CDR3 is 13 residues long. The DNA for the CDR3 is TGTGCCAGTAGGACCAGGGAAAACCATGAGCAGTTCTTC. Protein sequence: CASRTRENHEQFF.

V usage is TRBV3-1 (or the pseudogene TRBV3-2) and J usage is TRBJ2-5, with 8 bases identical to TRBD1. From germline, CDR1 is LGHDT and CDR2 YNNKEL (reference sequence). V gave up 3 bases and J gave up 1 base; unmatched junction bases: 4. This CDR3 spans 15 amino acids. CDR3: CASSHPTGVQETQYF. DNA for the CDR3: TGTGCCAGCAGCCACCCGACAGGGGTCCAAGAGACCCAGTACTTC.

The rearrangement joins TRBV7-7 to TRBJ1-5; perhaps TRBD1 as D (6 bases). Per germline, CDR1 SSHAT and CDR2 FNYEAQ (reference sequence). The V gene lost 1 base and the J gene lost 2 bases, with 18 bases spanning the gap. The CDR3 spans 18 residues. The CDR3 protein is CASSLEVQGIRGNQPQHF. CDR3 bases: TGTGCCAGCAGCTTAGAAGTTCAGGGGATTCGAGGCAATCAGCCCCAGCATTTT.

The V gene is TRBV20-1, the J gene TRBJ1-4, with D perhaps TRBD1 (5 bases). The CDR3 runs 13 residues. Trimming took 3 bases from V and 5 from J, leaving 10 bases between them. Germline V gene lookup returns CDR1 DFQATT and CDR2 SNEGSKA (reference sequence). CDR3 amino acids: CSASAAGNEKLFF. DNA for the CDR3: TGCAGTGCTAGTGCGGCAGGGAATGAAAAACTGTTTTTT.

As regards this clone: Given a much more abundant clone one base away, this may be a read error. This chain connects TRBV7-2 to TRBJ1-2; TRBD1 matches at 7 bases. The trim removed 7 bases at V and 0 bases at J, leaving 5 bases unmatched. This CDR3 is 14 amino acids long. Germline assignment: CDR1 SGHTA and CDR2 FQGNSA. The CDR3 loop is CASTPTGSNYGYTF. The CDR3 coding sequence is TGTGCCAGCACCCCGACAGGGTCTAACTATGGCTACACCTTC.

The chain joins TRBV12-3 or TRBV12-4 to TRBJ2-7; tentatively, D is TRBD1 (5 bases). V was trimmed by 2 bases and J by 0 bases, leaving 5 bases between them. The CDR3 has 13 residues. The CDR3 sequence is CASSLTGSYEQYF. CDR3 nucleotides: TGTGCCAGCAGTTTAACAGGCTCCTACGAGCAGTACTTC.

CDR3 amino acids: CASRSQGGRPQHF. The CDR3 DNA is TGTGCCAGCAGGTCACAGGGGGGGAGGCCCCAGCATTTT. The rearrangement joins TRBV12-3 or TRBV12-4 to TRBJ1-5; 8 nucleotides align to TRBD1. V lost 6 bases and J lost 9; bases outside the gene matches: 7. The CDR3 is made up of 13 amino acids.

The CDR3 region has the DNA TGTGCCAGCAGCCTACAGGGGACCAATTCACCCCTCCACTTT. Translated: CASSLQGTNSPLHF. This chain connects TRBV5-5 to TRBJ1-6, with 7 nucleotides matching TRBD1. Looked up from germline, CDR1 is SGHKS and CDR2 is YYEKEE (reference sequence). V was clipped by 4 bases and J by 7 bases; unmatched bases: 5. CDR3 length equals 14 residues.

Here the CDR3 reads CASSLREYEQYF. The CDR3 nucleotides are TGTGCCAGCAGCCTCAGGGAATACGAGCAGTACTTC. This rearrangement joins TRBV7-8 to TRBJ2-7; weak D call: TRBD1 (5 bases). V was pared by 5 bases and J by 4 bases, with 9 bases between. The germline CDR1 and CDR2 sequences are SGHVS and FQNEAQ. The CDR3 extends over 12 amino acids.

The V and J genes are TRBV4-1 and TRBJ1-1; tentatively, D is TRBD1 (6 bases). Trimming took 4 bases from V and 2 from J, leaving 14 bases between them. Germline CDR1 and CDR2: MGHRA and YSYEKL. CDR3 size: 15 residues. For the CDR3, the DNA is TGCGCCAGCAGCCCTTACCTGGACAGCAACACTGAAGCTTTCTTT. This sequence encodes CASSPYLDSNTEAFF.

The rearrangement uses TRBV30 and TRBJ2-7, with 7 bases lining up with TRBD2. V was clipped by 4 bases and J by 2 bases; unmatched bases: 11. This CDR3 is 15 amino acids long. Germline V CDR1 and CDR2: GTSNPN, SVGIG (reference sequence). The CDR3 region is CAWKNWRRGAYEQYF. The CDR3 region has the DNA TGTGCCTGGAAGAACTGGCGTCGGGGGGCCTACGAGCAGTACTTC.

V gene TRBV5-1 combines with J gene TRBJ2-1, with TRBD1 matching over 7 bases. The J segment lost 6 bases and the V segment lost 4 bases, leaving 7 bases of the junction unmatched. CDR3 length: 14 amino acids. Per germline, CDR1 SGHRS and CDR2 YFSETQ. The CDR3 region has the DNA TGCGCCAGCAGCCTCGACAGGGATTTCAATGAGCAGTTCTTC. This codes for CASSLDRDFNEQFF.

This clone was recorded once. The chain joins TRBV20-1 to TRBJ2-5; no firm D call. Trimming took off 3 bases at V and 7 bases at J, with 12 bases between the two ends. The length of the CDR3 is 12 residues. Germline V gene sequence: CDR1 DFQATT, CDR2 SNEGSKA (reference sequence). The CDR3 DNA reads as TGCAGTGCTAGTCCTCCGTCAGGGACCCAGTACTTC. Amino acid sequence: CSASPPSGTQYF.

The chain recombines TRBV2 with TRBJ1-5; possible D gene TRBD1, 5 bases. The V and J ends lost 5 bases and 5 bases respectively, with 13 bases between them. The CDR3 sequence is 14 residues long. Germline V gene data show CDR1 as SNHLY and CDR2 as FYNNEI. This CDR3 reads CASSSADSDQPQHF. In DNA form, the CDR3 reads TGTGCCAGCAGTTCGGCTGACAGCGATCAGCCCCAGCATTTT.

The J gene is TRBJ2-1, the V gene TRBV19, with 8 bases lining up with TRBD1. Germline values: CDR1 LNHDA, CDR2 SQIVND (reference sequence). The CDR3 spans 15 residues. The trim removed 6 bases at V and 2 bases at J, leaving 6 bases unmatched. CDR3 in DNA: TGTGCCAGTAGGGACAGGGCCGGAACCTACAATGAGCAGTTCTTC. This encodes CASRDRAGTYNEQFF. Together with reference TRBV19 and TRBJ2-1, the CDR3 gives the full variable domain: DGGITQSPKYLFRKEGQNVTLSCEQNLNHDAMYWYRQDPGQGLRLIYYSQIVNDFQKGDIAEGYSVSREKKESFPLTVTSAQKNPTAFYLCASRDRAGTYNEQFFGPGTRLTVL.

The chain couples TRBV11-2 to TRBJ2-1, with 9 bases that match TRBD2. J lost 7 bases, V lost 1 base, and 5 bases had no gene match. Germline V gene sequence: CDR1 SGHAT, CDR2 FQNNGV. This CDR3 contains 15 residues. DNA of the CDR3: TGTGCCAGCAGCTTAGGTCCTAGCGGGGAGAATGAGCAGTTCTTC. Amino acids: CASSLGPSGENEQFF.

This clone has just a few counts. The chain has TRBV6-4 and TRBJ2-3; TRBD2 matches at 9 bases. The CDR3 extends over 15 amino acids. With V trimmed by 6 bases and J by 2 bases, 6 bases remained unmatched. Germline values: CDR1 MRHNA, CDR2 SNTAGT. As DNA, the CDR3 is TGTGCCAGCAGCGAGGGGACTAGCTCCACAGATACGCAGTATTTT. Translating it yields CASSEGTSSTDTQYF.

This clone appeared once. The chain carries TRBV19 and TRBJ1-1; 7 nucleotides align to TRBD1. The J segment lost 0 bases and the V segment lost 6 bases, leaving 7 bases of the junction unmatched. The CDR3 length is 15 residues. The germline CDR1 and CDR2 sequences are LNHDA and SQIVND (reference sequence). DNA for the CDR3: TGTGCCAGTAGCCCCCAGGGGGGAATGAACACTGAAGCTTTCTTT. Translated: CASSPQGGMNTEAFF.